The rows below give T cell receptor beta chains drawn from one sample of a study of blood T cell repertoires in COVID-19. Profiling relied on immunoSEQ multiplex PCR, and the TCRdb table lists in-frame clones only, not all of them. The data hold about 58,000 clones, with approximately 90% observed a single time. Source material: peripheral blood. The receptor source for this set is a woman aged 55-69 years with active COVID-19. The CDR3 runs from the conserved cysteine through the conserved F or W. D genes are given only for firm matches. Not every row has a clone size; where given, it reads once, few, many or a size class.

few	TRBJ2-7	TRBV19	TRBD1	TGTGCCAGTAGTCCGGACAGGGAAACCTACGAGCAGTACTTC	CASSPDRETYEQYF
NA	TRBJ1-2	TRBV7-3	NA	TGTGCCAGCAGCTTAACCCCGGACAGCTATGGCTACACCTTC	CASSLTPDSYGYTF
NA	TRBJ2-7	TRBV11-2	NA	TGTGCCAGCACCTGGGGCCGGACAGTCGCCTACGAGCAGTACTTC	CASTWGRTVAYEQYF
NA	TRBJ2-1	TRBV19	TRBD1	TGTGCCAGTAGTCGGACGGGCCTAGGGACAGGGGTGAATGAGCAGTTCTTC	CASSRTGLGTGVNEQFF
NA	TRBJ2-5	TRBV19	NA	TGTGCCAGCAATAAGGGGGGGCAGTGGGGCGAGACCCAGTACTTC	CASNKGGQWGETQYF
NA	TRBJ2-1	TRBV24-1	TRBD1	TGTGCCACCAGTGGGGTCCCGGGACAGGGCCCCCTAGGGAATGAGCAGTTCTTC	CATSGVPGQGPLGNEQFF
NA	TRBJ2-7	TRBV3-1/TRBV3-2	TRBD2	TGTGCCAGCAGCCAAACGGGGGGCTCCTACGAGCAGTACTTC	CASSQTGGSYEQYF
NA	TRBJ1-2	TRBV6-2/TRBV6-3	NA	TGTGCCAGCAGTTACTCGGATTGGGACATCGACTATGGCTACACCTTC	CASSYSDWDIDYGYTF
few	TRBJ2-2	TRBV4-1	NA	TGCGCCAGCAGCCCGAAGCGAACAAAGGTCGGCGGGGAGCTGTTTTTT	CASSPKRTKVGGELFF
few	TRBJ2-5	TRBV30	TRBD1	TGTGCCTGGAGTCTTACAGGGGCTTCAGAGACCCAGTACTTC	CAWSLTGASETQYF
once	TRBJ1-5	TRBV2	NA	TGTGCCAGCAGTCGGGAGGGCGGCAATCAGCCCCAGCATTTT	CASSREGGNQPQHF
NA	TRBJ2-1	TRBV10-1	TRBD2	TGCGCCAGCAGTGAGTCCGCTAGCGGGGGGTCCAATGAGCAGTTCTTC	CASSESASGGSNEQFF
NA	TRBJ2-3	TRBV7-9	TRBD2	TGTGCCACTACTCCGGGGGGAAATACGCAGTATTTT	CATTPGGNTQYF
NA	TRBJ1-1	TRBV4-1	NA	TGCGCCAGCAGCCAAGCCATGAACACTGAAGCTTTCTTT	CASSQAMNTEAFF
few	TRBJ1-4	TRBV7-9	TRBD1	TGTGCCAGCAGCTTAGATTCGGGACAGGGGGCGCATGAAAAACTGTTTTTT	CASSLDSGQGAHEKLFF
NA	TRBJ1-5	TRBV30	TRBD1	TGTGCCTGGAGCCAGGGGGCCGGGAAGCGGGGCAATCAGCCCCAGCATTTT	CAWSQGAGKRGNQPQHF
NA	TRBJ2-5	TRBV7-9	NA	TGTGCCAGCAGCTGGACTGGGCGAGAGACCCAGTACTTC	CASSWTGRETQYF
NA	TRBJ1-2	TRBV10-3	NA	TGTGCCATCAGCAGGGCGGGGGGCGACTATGGCTACACCTTC	CAISRAGGDYGYTF
NA	TRBJ2-7	TRBV20-1	NA	TGCAGTGCTAGTGGGAGGTCCTACGAGCAGTACTTC	CSASGRSYEQYF
NA	TRBJ2-3	TRBV5-6	NA	TGTGCCAGCAGCTTGTTGCTAGCAGCAGATACGCAGTATTTT	CASSLLLAADTQYF
NA	TRBJ2-2	TRBV19	NA	TGTGCCAGACGCCCGACAGGAACGAACACCGGGGAGCTGTTTTTT	CARRPTGTNTGELFF
NA	TRBJ2-3	TRBV5-1	TRBD1	TGCGCCAGCAGTTATACAGGGGGCAGGTATACGCAGTATTTT	CASSYTGGRYTQYF
NA	TRBJ2-1	TRBV9	NA	TGTGCCAGCAGCGTAGGGGTGCGGCGGAGCTCCTACAATGAGCAGTTCTTC	CASSVGVRRSSYNEQFF
NA	TRBJ1-1	TRBV5-1	NA	TGCGCCAGCAGCTTGGTTGGCAGGAACACTGAAGCTTTCTTT	CASSLVGRNTEAFF
once	TRBJ2-5	TRBV7-9	NA	TGTGCCAGCAGCTCCACTAGGTTTGAGACCCAGTACTTC	CASSSTRFETQYF
NA	TRBJ1-6	TRBV19	NA	TGTGCCAGTAGTCTCGGGGAGTGGGAAGTTTATTCACCCCTCCACTTT	CASSLGEWEVYSPLHF
NA	TRBJ2-3	TRBV5-4	NA	TGTGCCAGCAGCACAATGACAGCCCACACGGGCACAGATACGCAGTATTTT	CASSTMTAHTGTDTQYF
NA	TRBJ1-1	TRBV5-6	NA	TGTGCCAGCAGCTTGGGTGGGGGAGGCACTGAAGCTTTCTTT	CASSLGGGGTEAFF
NA	TRBJ1-5	TRBV12-5	NA	TGTGCTAGTGGTTTGGGGGGGCGGAATCAGCCCCAGCATTTT	CASGLGGRNQPQHF
NA	TRBJ2-5	TRBV4-1	NA	TGCGCCAGCAGCCAAGGATGGGGGGACCTCCAAGAGACCCAGTACTTC	CASSQGWGDLQETQYF
NA	TRBJ2-7	TRBV5-8	NA	TGTGCCAGCAGCTTGCGCGGCTACTCCTACGAGCAGTACTTC	CASSLRGYSYEQYF
NA	TRBJ1-2	TRBV14	NA	TGTGCCAGCAGCCAAGATCCGGCAGGGTTCTATGGCTACACCTTC	CASSQDPAGFYGYTF
NA	TRBJ1-4	TRBV3-1/TRBV3-2	TRBD1	TGTGCCAGCAGCCCCTTGCGTCGGGACAGGGGGTCAACTAATGAAAAACTGTTTTTT	CASSPLRRDRGSTNEKLFF
NA	TRBJ1-1	TRBV6-5	TRBD1	TGTGCCAGCAGCCTGACAGGGCCCCGGAACACTGAAGCTTTCTTT	CASSLTGPRNTEAFF
NA	TRBJ2-3	TRBV2	NA	TGTGCCAGCAGTGAGGACAACACAGATACGCAGTATTTT	CASSEDNTDTQYF
NA	TRBJ1-2	TRBV7-9	NA	TGTGCCAGCAGCTTAGATCCCTTCTATGGCTACACCTTC	CASSLDPFYGYTF
NA	TRBJ2-6	TRBV2	TRBD1	TGTGCCAGCAGGAACAGGGGTGGTGGGGCCAACGTCCTGACTTTC	CASRNRGGGANVLTF
NA	TRBJ2-5	TRBV11-2	TRBD1	TGTGCCAGCAGCGGACAATCCAAAACAGGGGAAGAGACCCAGTACTTC	CASSGQSKTGEETQYF
NA	TRBJ2-5	TRBV12-2	NA	TGTGCAAGTCGCTTACGGTCTAGGCGGGAGACCCAGTACTTC	CASRLRSRRETQYF
NA	TRBJ1-4	TRBV10-3	TRBD1	TGTGCCATCAGAGCGGGACAGGGGAGTGAAAAACTGTTTTTT	CAIRAGQGSEKLFF
NA	TRBJ1-6	TRBV15	NA	TGTGCCACCAGCTCCCGAGGGCGCTATAATTCACCCCTCCACTTT	CATSSRGRYNSPLHF
NA	TRBJ2-5	TRBV3-1/TRBV3-2	TRBD2	TGTGCCAGCAGCCAAGGACTAGCGGGGGGAGCGGAGACCCAGTACTTC	CASSQGLAGGAETQYF
NA	TRBJ1-5	TRBV4-2	NA	TGTGCCAGCAGCCAAGATCGCCAGATAAATCAGCCCCAGCATTTT	CASSQDRQINQPQHF
NA	TRBJ1-2	TRBV19	NA	TGTGCCAGTAGTACAATCCAGGGTAGGGGCTATGGCTACACCTTC	CASSTIQGRGYGYTF
NA	TRBJ1-4	TRBV15	NA	TGTGCCACCAGCAGACAGGTTAGACCTAATGAAAAACTGTTTTTT	CATSRQVRPNEKLFF
NA	TRBJ2-2	TRBV9	NA	TGTGCCAGCAGCTCCCGCCAACTCTCGAACACCGGGGAGCTGTTTTTT	CASSSRQLSNTGELFF
NA	TRBJ2-2	TRBV15	TRBD2	TGTGCCACCAGCAACGGGGGGGCGGCCGGGGAGCTGTTTTTT	CATSNGGAAGELFF
few	TRBJ1-1	TRBV7-2	NA	TGTGCCAGCACCGTTTCCCTTTCTGGGGCGAACACTGAAGCTTTCTTT	CASTVSLSGANTEAFF
NA	TRBJ1-1	TRBV4-3	NA	TGCGCCAGCAGCCAAATGGTGGGCGCTGAAGCTTTCTTT	CASSQMVGAEAFF
once	TRBJ1-1	TRBV5-1	NA	TGCGCCAGCAGCTTGGCGGGGAGCACTGAAGCTTTCTTT	CASSLAGSTEAFF
NA	TRBJ2-7	TRBV15	NA	TGTGCCACCAGCAGAGACAGGAAAAGCTCCTACGAGCAGTACTTC	CATSRDRKSSYEQYF
NA	TRBJ1-5	TRBV6-5	NA	TGTGCCAGCAGTTACTCGAGCATGAATCAGCCCCAGCATTTT	CASSYSSMNQPQHF
NA	TRBJ1-4	TRBV6-2/TRBV6-3	NA	TGTGCCAGCAGTTACTCCAGACAACGTAATGAAAAACTGTTTTTT	CASSYSRQRNEKLFF
NA	TRBJ2-3	TRBV10-3	TRBD2	TGTGCCATCAGTGAGTCGAGGAGCGGGGGCGTTAGCACAGATACGCAGTATTTT	CAISESRSGGVSTDTQYF
few	TRBJ2-1	TRBV24-1	NA	TGTGCCACCAGTGATTCAGGGTACGGTGAGCAGTTCTTC	CATSDSGYGEQFF
NA	TRBJ2-2	TRBV4-1	NA	TGCGCCAGCAGCCAAGAGACAGGCGGAACCGGGGAGCTGTTTTTT	CASSQETGGTGELFF
NA	TRBJ2-5	TRBV2	TRBD2	TGTGCCAGCAGTGGGACTAGCGGGGGGGGTGAGACCCAGTACTTC	CASSGTSGGGETQYF
NA	TRBJ2-5	TRBV7-3	NA	TGTGCCAGCAGCCGGGGGGCCCGGGAGACCCAGTACTTC	CASSRGARETQYF